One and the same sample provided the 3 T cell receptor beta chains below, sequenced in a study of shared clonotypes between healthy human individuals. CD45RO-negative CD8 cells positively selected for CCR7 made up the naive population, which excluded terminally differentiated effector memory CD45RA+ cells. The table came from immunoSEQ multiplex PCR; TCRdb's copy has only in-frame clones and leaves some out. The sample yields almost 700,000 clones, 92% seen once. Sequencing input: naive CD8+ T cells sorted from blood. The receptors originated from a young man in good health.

As DNA, the CDR3 is TGTGCCAGCTCACTAACCGATGCGACTAGTCTCCGGGGGAATGAGCAGTTCTTC. Protein product: CASSLTDATSLRGNEQFF. This chain uses TRBV18 with TRBJ2-1, with D tentatively TRBD2 (6 bases). The CDR3 is 18 amino acids. Germline V gene lookup returns CDR1 KGHSH and CDR2 LQKENI. Trimming left V 4 bases short and J 7 bases short, with 26 bases between. Full variable domain (rest looked up from reference TRBV18 and TRBJ2-1): NAGVMQNPRHLVRRRGQEARLRCSPMKGHSHVYWYRQLPEEGLKFMVYLQKENIIDESGMPKERFSAEFPKEGPSILRIQQVVRGDSAAYFCASSLTDATSLRGNEQFFGPGTRLTVL.

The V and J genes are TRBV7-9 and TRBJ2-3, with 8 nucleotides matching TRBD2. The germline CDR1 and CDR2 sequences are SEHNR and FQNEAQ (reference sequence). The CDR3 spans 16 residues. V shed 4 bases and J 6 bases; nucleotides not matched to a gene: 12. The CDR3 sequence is CASSSPLAGYLDTQYF. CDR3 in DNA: TGTGCCAGCAGCTCCCCCTTAGCGGGATATTTGGATACGCAGTATTTT.

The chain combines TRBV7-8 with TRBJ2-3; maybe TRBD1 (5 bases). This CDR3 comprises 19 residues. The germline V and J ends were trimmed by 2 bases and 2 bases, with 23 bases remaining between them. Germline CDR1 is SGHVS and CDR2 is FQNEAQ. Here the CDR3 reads CASSLTRAGLHPLTDTQYF. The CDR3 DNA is TGTGCCAGCAGCTTAACAAGGGCAGGGCTTCACCCACTCACAGATACGCAGTATTTT.